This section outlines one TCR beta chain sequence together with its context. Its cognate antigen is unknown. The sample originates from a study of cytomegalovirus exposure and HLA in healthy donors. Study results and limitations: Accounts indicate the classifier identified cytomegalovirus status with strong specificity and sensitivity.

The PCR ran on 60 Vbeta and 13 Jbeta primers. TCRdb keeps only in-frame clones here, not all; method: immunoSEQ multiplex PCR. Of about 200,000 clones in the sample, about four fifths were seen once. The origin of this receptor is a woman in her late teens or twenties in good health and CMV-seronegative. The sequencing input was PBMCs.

DNA for the CDR3: TGCAGCGTTGAGACAGGGGAGGTCTATGGCTACACCTTC. Its translation is CSVETGEVYGYTF. This chain connects TRBV29-1 to TRBJ1-2, with 8 bases lining up with TRBD1. The CDR3 has 13 residues. V shed 3 bases, J shed 4 bases, and the junction held 4 bases outside the gene matches. The V gene's germline CDR1 is SQVTM and CDR2 ANQGSEA.